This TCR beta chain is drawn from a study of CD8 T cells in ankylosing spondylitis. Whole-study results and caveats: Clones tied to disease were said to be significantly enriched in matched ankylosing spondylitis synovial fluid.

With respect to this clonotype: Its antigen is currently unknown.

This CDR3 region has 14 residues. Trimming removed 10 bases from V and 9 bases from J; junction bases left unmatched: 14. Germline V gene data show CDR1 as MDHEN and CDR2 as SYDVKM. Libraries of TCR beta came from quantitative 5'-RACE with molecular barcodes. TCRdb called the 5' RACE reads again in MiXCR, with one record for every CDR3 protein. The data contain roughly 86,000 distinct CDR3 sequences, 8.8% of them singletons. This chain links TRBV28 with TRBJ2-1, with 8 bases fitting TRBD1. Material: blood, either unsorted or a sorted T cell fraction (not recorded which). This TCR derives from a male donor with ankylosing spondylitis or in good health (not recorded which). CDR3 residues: CANAGTGIWTEQFF. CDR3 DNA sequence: TGTGCCAACGCCGGGACAGGCATTTGGACTGAGCAGTTCTTC.